The text below deals with one TCR beta chain. Assay: immunoSEQ multiplex PCR; the TCRdb copy retains only in-frame clones and omits some. This sample has approximately 600,000 clones, with approximately 96% found just once. This CDR3 is 18 amino acids long. The germline V gene encodes CDR1 MGHDK and CDR2 SYGVNS. With 4 bases clipped from V and 4 bases from J, the junction kept 10 bases outside the gene matches. Naive CD8 cells lacked CD45RO and underwent positive selection for CCR7, leaving out terminally differentiated effector memory CD45RA+ cells. These data are taken from a study of shared clonotypes between healthy human individuals.

The chain recombines TRBV25-1 with TRBJ2-1; 13 nucleotides match TRBD2. This receptor was identified in a woman in her thirties in good health. Material: naive CD8+ T cells sorted from blood. The DNA of the CDR3 is TGTGCCAGCAGTGCCCCCGGACTAGCGGGAGAGTCGTACAATGAGCAGTTCTTC. It is translated as CASSAPGLAGESYNEQFF. The complete variable domain, with remaining parts taken from reference TRBV25-1 and TRBJ2-1, reads EADIYQTPRYLVIGTGKKITLECSQTMGHDKMYWYQQDPGMELHLIHYSYGVNSTEKGDLSSESTVSRIRTEHFPLTLESARPSHTSQYLCASSAPGLAGESYNEQFFGPGTRLTVL.